This passage covers 2 T cell receptor beta chains from one sample sequenced in a study of human T cells and chemical hapten exposure. MiXCR, run by TCRdb on the RACE reads, gives a single entry per CDR3 protein. The sample lists about 90,000 distinct CDR3 sequences; about a tenth were seen once. Stated time point: patch test 3, about 24 weeks after DPC sensitization. Treatment described: therapeutic diphenylcyclopropenone sensitization with weekly scalp DPC. Sequencing was performed on whole blood, taken in connection with sensitization to the hapten diphenylcyclopropenone (DPC). All receptors derive from a woman aged 25 to 39 with alopecia areata. Some clones in this sample may be carry-over from other donors' samples.

This clonotype appeared many times. V usage is TRBV12-3 or TRBV12-4 and J usage is TRBJ1-2; tentative D call: TRBD1 (5 bases). V was trimmed by 0 bases and J by 7 bases, leaving 9 bases between them. The CDR3 covers 13 residues. The CDR3 coding sequence is TGTGCCAGCAGTTTAGCACAGGAATCTGGCTACACCTTC. It translates to CASSLAQESGYTF.

At least ten counts were recorded for this clonotype. The CDR3 reads CASRPSGGGGQFF. The CDR3, as DNA: TGCGCCAGCAGGCCCTCGGGGGGTGGAGGGCAGTTCTTC. The V and J genes are TRBV10-1 and TRBJ2-1, with 7 bases fitting TRBD2. CDR1 and CDR2 from the germline V gene are WNHNN and SYGVQD (reference sequence). The CDR3 contains 13 residues. The V gene end was trimmed by 6 bases and the J gene end by 12 bases; junction bases not matched to a gene: 11.